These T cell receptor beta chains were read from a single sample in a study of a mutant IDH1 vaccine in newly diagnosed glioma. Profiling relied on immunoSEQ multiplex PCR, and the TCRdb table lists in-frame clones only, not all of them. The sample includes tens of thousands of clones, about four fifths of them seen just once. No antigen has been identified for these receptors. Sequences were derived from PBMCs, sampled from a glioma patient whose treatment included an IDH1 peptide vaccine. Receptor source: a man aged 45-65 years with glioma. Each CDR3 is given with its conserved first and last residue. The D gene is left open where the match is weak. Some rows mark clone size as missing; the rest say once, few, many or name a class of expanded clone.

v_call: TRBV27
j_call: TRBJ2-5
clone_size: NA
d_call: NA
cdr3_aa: CASSFRRNQETQYF
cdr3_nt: TGTGCCAGCAGTTTTCGGCGGAACCAAGAGACCCAGTACTTC

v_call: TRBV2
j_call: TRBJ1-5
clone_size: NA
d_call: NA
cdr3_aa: CASTREGGGNQPQHF
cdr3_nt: TGTGCCAGCACTCGCGAGGGTGGGGGCAATCAGCCCCAGCATTTT

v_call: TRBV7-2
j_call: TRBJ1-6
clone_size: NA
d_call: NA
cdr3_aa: CASSLVAPREYNSPLHF
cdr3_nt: TGTGCCAGCAGCTTAGTAGCGCCCAGGGAGTATAATTCACCCCTCCACTTT

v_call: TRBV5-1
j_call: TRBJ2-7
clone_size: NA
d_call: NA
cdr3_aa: CASRYVGDSYEQYF
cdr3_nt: TGCGCCAGCAGATATGTAGGAGACTCCTACGAGCAGTACTTC

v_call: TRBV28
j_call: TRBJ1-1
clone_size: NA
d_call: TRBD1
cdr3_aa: CASRTAQGFSTEAFF
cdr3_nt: TGTGCCAGCAGGACCGCACAGGGGTTTTCCACTGAAGCTTTCTTT

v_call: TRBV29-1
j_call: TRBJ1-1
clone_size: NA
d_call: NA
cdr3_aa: CSVHRDTLEAFF
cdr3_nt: TGCAGCGTCCACCGGGACACCCTTGAAGCTTTCTTT

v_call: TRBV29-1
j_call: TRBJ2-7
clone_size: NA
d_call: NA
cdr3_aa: CSVLSGGFGEQYF
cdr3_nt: TGCAGCGTTCTCTCCGGGGGTTTTGGGGAGCAGTACTTC

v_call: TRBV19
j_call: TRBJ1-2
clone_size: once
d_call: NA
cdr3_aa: CASGVRANYGYTF
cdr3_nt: TGTGCCAGTGGAGTGAGAGCTAACTATGGCTACACCTTC

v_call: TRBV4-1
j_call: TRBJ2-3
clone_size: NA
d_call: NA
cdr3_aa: CASRRVTDTQYF
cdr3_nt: TGCGCCAGCAGGAGGGTCACAGATACGCAGTATTTT

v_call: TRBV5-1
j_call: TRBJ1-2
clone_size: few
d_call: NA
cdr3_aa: CASSLSVGYGYTF
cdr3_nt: TGCGCCAGCAGCTTGTCAGTGGGCTATGGCTACACCTTC

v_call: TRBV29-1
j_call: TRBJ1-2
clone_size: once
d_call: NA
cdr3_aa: CSVTPDRRVGYTF
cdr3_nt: TGCAGCGTTACTCCTGACAGGAGGGTAGGCTACACCTTC

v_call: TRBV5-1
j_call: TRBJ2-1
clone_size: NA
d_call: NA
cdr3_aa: CASSLGGTHNEQFF
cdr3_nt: TGCGCCAGCAGCTTGGGCGGTACCCACAATGAGCAGTTCTTC

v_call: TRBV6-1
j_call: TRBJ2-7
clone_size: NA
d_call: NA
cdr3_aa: CASQETYEQYF
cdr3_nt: TGTGCCAGCCAGGAGACCTACGAGCAGTACTTC

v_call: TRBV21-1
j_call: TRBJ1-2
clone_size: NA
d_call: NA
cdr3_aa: CASRGQAFPAGYTF
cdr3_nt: TGTGCCAGCAGGGGACAGGCCTTCCCAGCTGGCTACACCTTC

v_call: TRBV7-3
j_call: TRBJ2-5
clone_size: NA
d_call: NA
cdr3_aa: CASSLGAQRQETQYF
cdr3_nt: TGTGCCAGCAGCTTAGGAGCGCAAAGGCAAGAGACCCAGTACTTC

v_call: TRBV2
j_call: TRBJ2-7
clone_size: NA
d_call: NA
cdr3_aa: CASSEEVGAEQYF
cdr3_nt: TGTGCCAGCAGTGAAGAGGTAGGAGCCGAGCAGTACTTC

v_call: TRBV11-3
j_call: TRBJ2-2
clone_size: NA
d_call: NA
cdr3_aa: CASSLDGRQPPGELFF
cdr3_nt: TGTGCCAGCAGCTTAGATGGGCGACAGCCGCCCGGGGAGCTGTTTTTT

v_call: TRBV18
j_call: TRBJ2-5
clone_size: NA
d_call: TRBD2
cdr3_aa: CASSRTSGGQETQYF
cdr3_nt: TGTGCCAGCTCACGAACTAGCGGAGGCCAAGAGACCCAGTACTTC

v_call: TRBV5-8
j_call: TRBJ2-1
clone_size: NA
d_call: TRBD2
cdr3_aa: CASSWGLATYNEQFF
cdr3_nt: TGTGCCAGCAGCTGGGGACTAGCGACCTACAATGAGCAGTTCTTC

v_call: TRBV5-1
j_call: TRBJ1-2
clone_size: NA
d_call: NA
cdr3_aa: CASSFDSPLGYTF
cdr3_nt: TGCGCCAGCAGCTTTGACAGCCCCTTAGGCTACACCTTC

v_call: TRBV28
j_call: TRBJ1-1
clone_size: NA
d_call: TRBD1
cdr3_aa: CASSPRTGGRNTEAFF
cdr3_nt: TGTGCCAGCAGTCCTAGGACAGGGGGAAGAAACACTGAAGCTTTCTTT

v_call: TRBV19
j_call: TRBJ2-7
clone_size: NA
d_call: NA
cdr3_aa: CASSKRLGEKSSYEQYF
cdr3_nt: TGTGCCAGTAGTAAACGACTAGGAGAAAAAAGCTCCTACGAGCAGTACTTC

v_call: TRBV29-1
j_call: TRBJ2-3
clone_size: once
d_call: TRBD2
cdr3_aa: CSVNGLAGGTDTQYF
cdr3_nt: TGCAGCGTAAACGGACTAGCGGGCGGGACAGATACGCAGTATTTT

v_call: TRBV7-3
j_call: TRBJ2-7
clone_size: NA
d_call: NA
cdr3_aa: CASSPTNSYEQYF
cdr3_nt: TGTGCCAGCAGCCCTACCAACAGCTACGAGCAGTACTTC

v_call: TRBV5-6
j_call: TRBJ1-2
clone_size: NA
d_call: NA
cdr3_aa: CASSSTFGYTF
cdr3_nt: TGTGCCAGCAGCTCGACATTTGGCTACACCTTC

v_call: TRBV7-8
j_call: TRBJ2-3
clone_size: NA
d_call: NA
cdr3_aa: CASSLVRDLRDTQYF
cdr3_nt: TGTGCCAGCAGCTTAGTCCGGGACTTAAGAGATACGCAGTATTTT

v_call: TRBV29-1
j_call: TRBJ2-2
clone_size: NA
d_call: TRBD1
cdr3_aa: CSLTDRGGELFF
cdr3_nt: TGCAGCCTAACCGACAGGGGCGGGGAGCTGTTTTTT

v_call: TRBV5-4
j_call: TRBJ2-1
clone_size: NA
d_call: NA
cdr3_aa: CAEVWGSGEQFF
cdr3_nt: TGTGCCGAGGTATGGGGAAGTGGAGAGCAGTTCTTC

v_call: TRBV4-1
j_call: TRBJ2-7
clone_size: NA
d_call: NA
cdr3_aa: CASSLGSGPTYEQYF
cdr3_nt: TGCGCCAGCAGCCTTGGGAGTGGACCGACCTACGAGCAGTACTTC

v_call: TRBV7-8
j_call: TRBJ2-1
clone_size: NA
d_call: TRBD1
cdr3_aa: CASRAGTGARKNEQFF
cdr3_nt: TGTGCCAGCAGAGCTGGGACAGGGGCTAGGAAAAATGAGCAGTTCTTC

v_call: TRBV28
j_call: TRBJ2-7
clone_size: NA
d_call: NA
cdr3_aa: CASSLGGSYEQYF
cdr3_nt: TGTGCCAGCAGTTTAGGAGGGTCCTACGAGCAGTACTTC

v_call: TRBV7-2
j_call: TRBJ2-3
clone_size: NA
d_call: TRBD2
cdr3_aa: CASSLLGTRTDTQYF
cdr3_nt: TGTGCCAGCAGCTTACTTGGGACTAGGACAGATACGCAGTATTTT

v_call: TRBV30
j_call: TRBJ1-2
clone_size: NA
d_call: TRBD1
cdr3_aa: CAWSLRQGGYTF
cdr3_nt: TGTGCCTGGAGTCTCAGACAGGGGGGCTACACCTTC

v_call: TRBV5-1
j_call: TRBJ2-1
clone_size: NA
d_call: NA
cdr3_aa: CASSSLAGSYNEQFF
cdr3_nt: TGCGCCAGCAGCTCCCTGGCAGGTTCCTACAATGAGCAGTTCTTC

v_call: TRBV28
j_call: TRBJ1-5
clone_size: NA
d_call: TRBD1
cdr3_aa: CATSGQGLGNQPQHF
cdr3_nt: TGTGCCACCTCAGGACAGGGATTGGGCAATCAGCCCCAGCATTTT

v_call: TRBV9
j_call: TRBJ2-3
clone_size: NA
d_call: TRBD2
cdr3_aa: CASSVAGDTDTQYF
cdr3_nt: TGTGCCAGCAGCGTGGCGGGAGACACAGATACGCAGTATTTT

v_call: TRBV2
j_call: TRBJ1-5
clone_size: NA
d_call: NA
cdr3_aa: CASSGMINSNQPQHF
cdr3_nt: TGTGCCAGCAGTGGGATGATCAATAGCAATCAGCCCCAGCATTTT

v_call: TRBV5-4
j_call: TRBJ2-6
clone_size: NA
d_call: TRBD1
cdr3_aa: CASSLQGPGANVLTF
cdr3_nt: TGTGCCAGCTCCCTACAGGGGCCTGGGGCCAACGTCCTGACTTTC

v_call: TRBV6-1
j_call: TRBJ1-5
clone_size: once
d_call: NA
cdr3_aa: CASTHLNQPQHF
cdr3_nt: TGTGCCAGCACCCATCTCAATCAGCCCCAGCATTTT

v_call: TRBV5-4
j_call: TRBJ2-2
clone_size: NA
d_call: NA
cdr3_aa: CASSLPTQARGTGELFF
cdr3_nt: TGTGCCAGCAGCTTGCCCACCCAGGCCCGGGGCACCGGGGAGCTGTTTTTT

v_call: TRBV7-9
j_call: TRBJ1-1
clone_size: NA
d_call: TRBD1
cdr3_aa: CASSFPDRGSTEAFF
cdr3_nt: TGTGCCAGCAGCTTCCCGGACAGGGGGTCCACTGAAGCTTTCTTT